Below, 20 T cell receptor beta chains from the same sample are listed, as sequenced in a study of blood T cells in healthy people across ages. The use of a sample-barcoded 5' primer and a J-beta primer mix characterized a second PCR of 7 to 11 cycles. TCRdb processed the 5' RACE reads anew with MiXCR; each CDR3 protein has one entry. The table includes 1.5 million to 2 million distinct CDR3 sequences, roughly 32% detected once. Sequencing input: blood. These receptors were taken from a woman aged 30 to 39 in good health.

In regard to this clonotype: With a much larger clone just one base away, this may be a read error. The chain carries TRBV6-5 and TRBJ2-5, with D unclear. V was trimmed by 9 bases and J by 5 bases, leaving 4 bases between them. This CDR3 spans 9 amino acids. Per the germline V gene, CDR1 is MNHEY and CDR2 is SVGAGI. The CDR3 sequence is CARNETQYF. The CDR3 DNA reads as TGTGCCAGAAATGAGACCCAGTACTTC.

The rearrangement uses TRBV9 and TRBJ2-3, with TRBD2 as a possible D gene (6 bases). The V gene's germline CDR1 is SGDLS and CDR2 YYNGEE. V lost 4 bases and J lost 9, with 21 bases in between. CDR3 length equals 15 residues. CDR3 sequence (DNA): TGTGCCAGCAGCCAAGGTACTAACCGCGCGGGGACGCAGTATTTT. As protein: CASSQGTNRAGTQYF.

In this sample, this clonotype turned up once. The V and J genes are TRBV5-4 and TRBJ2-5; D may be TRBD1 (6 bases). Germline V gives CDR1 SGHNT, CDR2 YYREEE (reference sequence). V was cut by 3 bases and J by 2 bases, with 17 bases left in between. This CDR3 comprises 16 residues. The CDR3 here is CASSSGLTGIQETQYF. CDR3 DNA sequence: TGTGCCAGCAGCTCAGGATTGACAGGCATACAAGAGACCCAGTACTTC.

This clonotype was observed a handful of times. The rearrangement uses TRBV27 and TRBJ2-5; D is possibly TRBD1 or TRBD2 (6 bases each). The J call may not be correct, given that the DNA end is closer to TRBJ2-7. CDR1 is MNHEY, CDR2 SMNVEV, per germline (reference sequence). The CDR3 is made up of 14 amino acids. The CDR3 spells CASSRRGKFDEQYF. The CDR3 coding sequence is TGTGCCAGCAGCCGGAGGGGGAAATTCGACGAGCAGTACTTC.

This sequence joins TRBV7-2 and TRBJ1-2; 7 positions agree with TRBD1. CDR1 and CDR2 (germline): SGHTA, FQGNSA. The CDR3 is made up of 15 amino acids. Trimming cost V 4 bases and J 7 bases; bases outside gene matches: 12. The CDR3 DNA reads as TGTGCCAGCAGCTCCAAGGGGGCCTCGGCGGTTGGCTACACCTTC. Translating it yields CASSSKGASAVGYTF. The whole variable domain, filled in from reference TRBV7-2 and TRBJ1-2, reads GAGVSQSPSNKVTEKGKDVELRCDPISGHTALYWYRQSLGQGLEFLIYFQGNSAPDKSGLPSDRFSAERTGGSVSTLTIQRTQQEDSAVYLCASSSKGASAVGYTFGSGTRLTVV.

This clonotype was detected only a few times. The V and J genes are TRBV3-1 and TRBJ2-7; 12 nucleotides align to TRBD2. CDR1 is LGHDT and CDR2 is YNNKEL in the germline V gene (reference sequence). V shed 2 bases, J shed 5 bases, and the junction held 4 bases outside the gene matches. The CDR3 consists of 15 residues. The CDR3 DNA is TGTGCCAGCAGCCAACTAGCGGGAGGGGCCAACGAGCAGTACTTC. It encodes CASSQLAGGANEQYF.

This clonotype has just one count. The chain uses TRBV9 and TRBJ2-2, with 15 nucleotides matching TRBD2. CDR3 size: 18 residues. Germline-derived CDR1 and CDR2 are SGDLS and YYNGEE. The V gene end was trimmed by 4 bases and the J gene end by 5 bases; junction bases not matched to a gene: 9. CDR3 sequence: CASSPRTSGGASTGELFF. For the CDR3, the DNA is TGTGCCAGCAGCCCCAGGACTAGCGGGGGGGCCAGTACCGGGGAGCTGTTTTTT.

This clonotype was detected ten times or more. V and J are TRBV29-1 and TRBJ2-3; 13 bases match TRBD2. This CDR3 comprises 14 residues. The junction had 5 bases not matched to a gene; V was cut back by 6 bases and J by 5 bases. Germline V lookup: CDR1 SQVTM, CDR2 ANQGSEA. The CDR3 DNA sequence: TGCAGCGTGGGACTAGCGGGATCCAGAGATACGCAGTATTTT. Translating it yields CSVGLAGSRDTQYF.

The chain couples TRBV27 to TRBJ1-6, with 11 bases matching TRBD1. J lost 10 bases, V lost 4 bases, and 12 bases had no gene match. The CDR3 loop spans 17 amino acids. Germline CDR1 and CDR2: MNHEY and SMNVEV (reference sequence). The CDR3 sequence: CASSSLRDRGLWSPLHF. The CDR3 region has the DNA TGTGCCAGCAGTTCCCTCCGGGACAGGGGGTTATGGTCACCCCTCCACTTT.

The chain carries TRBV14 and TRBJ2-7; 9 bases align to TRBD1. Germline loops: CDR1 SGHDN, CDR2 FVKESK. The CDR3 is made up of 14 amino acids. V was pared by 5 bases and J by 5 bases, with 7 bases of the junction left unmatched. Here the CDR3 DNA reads TGTGCCAGCAGCGTCGGGACAGGGAGACACGAGCAGTACTTC. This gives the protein CASSVGTGRHEQYF.

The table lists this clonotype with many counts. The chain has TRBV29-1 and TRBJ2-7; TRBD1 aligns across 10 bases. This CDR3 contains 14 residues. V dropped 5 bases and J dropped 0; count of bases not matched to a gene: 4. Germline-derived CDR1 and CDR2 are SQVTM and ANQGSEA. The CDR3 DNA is TGCAGCGTTATGGGACAGGGGAGCTCCTACGAGCAGTACTTC. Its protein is CSVMGQGSSYEQYF.

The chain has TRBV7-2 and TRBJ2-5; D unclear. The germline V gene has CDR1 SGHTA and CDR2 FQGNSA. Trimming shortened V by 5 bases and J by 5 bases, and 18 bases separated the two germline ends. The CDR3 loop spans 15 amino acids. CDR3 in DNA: TGTGCCAGCAGCATAGGGTCCGGGTTGGGGGAGACCCAGTACTTC. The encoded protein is CASSIGSGLGETQYF.

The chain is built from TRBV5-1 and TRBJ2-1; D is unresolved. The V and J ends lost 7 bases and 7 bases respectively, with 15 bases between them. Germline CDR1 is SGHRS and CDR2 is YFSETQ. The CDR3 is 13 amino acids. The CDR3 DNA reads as TGCGCCAGCTCGACGGGCGTTTGGAATGAGCAGTTCTTC. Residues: CASSTGVWNEQFF. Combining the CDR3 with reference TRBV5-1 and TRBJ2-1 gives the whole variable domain KAGVTQTPRYLIKTRGQQVTLSCSPISGHRSVSWYQQTPGQGLQFLFEYFSETQRNKGNFPGRFSGRQFSNSRSEMNVSTLELGDSALYLCASSTGVWNEQFFGPGTRLTVL.

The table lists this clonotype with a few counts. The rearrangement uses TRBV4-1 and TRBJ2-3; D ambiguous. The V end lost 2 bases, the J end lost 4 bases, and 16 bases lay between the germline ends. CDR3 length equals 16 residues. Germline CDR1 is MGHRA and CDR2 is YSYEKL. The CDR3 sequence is CASSQSQLLGSDTQYF. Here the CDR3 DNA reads TGCGCCAGCAGCCAATCGCAGCTCCTGGGATCAGATACGCAGTATTTT.

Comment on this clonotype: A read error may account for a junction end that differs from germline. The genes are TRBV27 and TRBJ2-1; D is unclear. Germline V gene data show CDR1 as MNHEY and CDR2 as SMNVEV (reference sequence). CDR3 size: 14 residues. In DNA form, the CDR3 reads TGTGCCAGCAGTTTACGGCTCTCCTACAGTGAGCAGTTCTTC. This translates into CASSLRLSYSEQFF.

The CDR3 bases are TGCGCCAGCAGCTTGGATAGGGGGGGCTCCTACAATGAGCAGTTCTTC. It translates to CASSLDRGGSYNEQFF. J is TRBJ2-1 and V is TRBV5-1; D may be TRBD2 (7 bases). Germline V CDR1 and CDR2: SGHRS, YFSETQ. The V end was cut by 0 bases, the J end by 0 bases, with 10 bases between. This CDR3 has 16 residues. Full variable domain (missing parts from reference TRBV5-1 and TRBJ2-1): KAGVTQTPRYLIKTRGQQVTLSCSPISGHRSVSWYQQTPGQGLQFLFEYFSETQRNKGNFPGRFSGRQFSNSRSEMNVSTLELGDSALYLCASSLDRGGSYNEQFFGPGTRLTVL.

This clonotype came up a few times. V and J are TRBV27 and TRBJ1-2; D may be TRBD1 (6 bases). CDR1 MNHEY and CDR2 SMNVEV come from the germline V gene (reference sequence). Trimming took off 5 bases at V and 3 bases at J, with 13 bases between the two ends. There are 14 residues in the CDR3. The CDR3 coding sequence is TGTGCCAGCAGTCCGAGGACAGCTTACTATGGCTACACCTTC. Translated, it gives CASSPRTAYYGYTF.

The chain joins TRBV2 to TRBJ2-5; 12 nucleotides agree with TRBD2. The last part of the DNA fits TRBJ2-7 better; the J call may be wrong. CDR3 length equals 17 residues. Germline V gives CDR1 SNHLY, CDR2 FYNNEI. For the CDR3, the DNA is TGTGCCAGCAGTGAGGCGACGACTAGCGGGAGATGGGACGAGCAGTACTTC. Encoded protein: CASSEATTSGRWDEQYF.

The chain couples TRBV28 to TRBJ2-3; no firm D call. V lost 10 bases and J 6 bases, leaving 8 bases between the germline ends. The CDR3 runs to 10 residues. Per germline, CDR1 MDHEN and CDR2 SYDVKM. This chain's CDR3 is CATAEDTQYF. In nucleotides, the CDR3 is TGTGCCACCGCAGAGGATACGCAGTATTTT.

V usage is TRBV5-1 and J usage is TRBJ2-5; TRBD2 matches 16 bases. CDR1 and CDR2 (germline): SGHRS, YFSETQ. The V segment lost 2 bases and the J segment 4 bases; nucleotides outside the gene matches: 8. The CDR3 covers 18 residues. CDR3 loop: CASSFPGLAGGPGETQYF. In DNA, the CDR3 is TGCGCCAGCAGCTTCCCGGGACTAGCGGGGGGGCCGGGAGAGACCCAGTACTTC.